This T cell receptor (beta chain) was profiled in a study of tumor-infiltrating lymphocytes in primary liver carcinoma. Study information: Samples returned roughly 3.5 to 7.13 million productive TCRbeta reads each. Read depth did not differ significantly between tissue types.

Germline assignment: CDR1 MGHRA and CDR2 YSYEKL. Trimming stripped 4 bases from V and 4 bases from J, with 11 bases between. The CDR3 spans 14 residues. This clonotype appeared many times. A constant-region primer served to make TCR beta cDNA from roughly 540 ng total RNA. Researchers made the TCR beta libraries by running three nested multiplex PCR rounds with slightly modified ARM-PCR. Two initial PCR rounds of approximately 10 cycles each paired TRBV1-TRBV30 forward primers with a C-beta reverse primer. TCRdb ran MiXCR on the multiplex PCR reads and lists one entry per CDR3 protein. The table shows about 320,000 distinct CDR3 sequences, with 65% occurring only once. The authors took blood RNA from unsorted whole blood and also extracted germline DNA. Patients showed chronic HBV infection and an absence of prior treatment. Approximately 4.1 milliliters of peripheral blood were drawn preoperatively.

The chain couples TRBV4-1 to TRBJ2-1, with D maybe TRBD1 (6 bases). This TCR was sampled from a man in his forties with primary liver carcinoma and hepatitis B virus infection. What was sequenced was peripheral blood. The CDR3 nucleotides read TGCGCCAGCAGCCTGGACAGTGTATACAATGAGCAGTTCTTC. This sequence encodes CASSLDSVYNEQFF.